Listed here is a single TCR beta chain. The sample belongs to a study of OX40 agonist ivuxolimab in advanced cancers. Clones were read by immunoSEQ multiplex PCR, and TCRdb kept only the in-frame ones, dropping some. The data hold some 34,000 clones, with approximately 80% observed a single time. Germline V gene data show CDR1 as SGHRS and CDR2 as YFSETQ. The trim removed 0 bases at V and 4 bases at J, leaving 5 bases unmatched. The CDR3 is 15 amino acids. The sample consisted of CD4+ or CD8+ T cells sorted from blood, taken in a trial of the OX40 agonist ivuxolimab. The gene calls are TRBV5-1 and TRBJ1-1; 8 bases map to TRBD1. The TCR sequence derives from an adult with an advanced solid tumor such as melanoma, head and neck, liver or kidney cancer. The CDR3 loop is CASSLGDRGITEAFF. The CDR3 region has the DNA TGCGCCAGCAGCTTGGGCGACAGGGGAATCACTGAAGCTTTCTTT.